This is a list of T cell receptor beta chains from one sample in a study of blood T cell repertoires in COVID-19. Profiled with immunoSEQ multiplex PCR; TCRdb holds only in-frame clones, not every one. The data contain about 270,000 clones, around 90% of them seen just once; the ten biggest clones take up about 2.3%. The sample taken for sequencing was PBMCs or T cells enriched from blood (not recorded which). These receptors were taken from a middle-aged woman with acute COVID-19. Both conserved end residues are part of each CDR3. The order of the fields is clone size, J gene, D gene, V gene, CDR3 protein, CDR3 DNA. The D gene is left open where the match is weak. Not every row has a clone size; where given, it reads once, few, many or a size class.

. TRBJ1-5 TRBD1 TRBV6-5 CASSAGGGNQPQHF TGTGCCAGCAGCGCAGGGGGAGGTAATCAGCCCCAGCATTTT
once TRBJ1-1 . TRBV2 CASSGQGNTEAFF TGTGCCAGCAGTGGGCAGGGGAACACTGAAGCTTTCTTT
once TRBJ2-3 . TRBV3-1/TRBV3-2 CASSQRLGQSTDTQYF TGTGCCAGCAGCCAAAGACTTGGTCAGAGCACAGATACGCAGTATTTT
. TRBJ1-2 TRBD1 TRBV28 CAGRGRTWTGLGDGYTF TGTGCCGGACGGGGTCGAACCTGGACAGGGTTGGGCGATGGCTACACCTTC
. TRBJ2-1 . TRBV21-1 CASSKTPSGQAEYNEQFF TGTGCCAGCAGCAAAACCCCCTCAGGGCAGGCAGAATACAATGAGCAGTTCTTC
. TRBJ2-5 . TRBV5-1 CASSLVPGERTQYF TGCGCCAGCAGCTTGGTACCGGGGGAACGGACCCAGTACTTC
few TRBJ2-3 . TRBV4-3 CASSQGVGSTDTQYF TGCGCCAGCAGCCAGGGAGTCGGCAGCACAGATACGCAGTATTTT
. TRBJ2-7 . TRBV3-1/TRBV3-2 CASSPRLIPSIAAYVFTYYEQYF TGTGCCAGCAGCCCCCGACTGATACCATCAATTGCCGCCTATGTCTTTACTTACTACGAGCAGTACTTC
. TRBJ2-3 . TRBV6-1 CASSEEQSSTDTQYF TGTGCCAGCAGTGAGGAACAGTCTAGCACAGATACGCAGTATTTT
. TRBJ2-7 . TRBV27 CASRAPPGASYEQYF TGTGCCAGCAGGGCTCCTCCAGGGGCATCCTACGAGCAGTACTTC
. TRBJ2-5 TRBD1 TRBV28 CASSPRDRVVETQYF TGTGCCAGCAGTCCCCGGGACAGGGTAGTAGAGACCCAGTACTTC
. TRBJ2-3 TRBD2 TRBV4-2 CASSQPSGGAEDTQYF TGTGCCAGCAGCCAACCTAGCGGGGGGGCTGAAGATACGCAGTATTTT
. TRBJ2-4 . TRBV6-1 CASSEQGGKNIQYF TGTGCCAGCAGTGAACAGGGGGGCAAAAACATTCAGTACTTC
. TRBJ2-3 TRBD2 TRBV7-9 CASRPTWRAGADTQYF TGTGCCAGCAGGCCCACCTGGAGGGCGGGAGCTGATACGCAGTATTTT
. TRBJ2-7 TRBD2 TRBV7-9 CASSAGGGAYEQYF TGTGCCAGCAGCGCCGGGGGGGGCGCATACGAGCAGTACTTC
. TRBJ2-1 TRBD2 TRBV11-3 CASSSRGGTSGRPSYNEQFF TGTGCCAGCAGCTCCCGGGGTGGGACTAGCGGCCGTCCTTCCTACAATGAGCAGTTCTTC
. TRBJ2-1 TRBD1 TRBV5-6 CASSWDSPLYNEQFF TGTGCCAGCAGCTGGGACAGCCCACTATACAATGAGCAGTTCTTC
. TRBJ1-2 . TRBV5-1 CASKTGYRADYGYTF TGCGCCAGCAAAACGGGGTATAGGGCTGACTATGGCTACACCTTC
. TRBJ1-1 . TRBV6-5 CASSYSAENTEAFF TGTGCCAGCAGTTACTCTGCAGAGAACACTGAAGCTTTCTTT
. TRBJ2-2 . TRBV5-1 CASKHPSGTGELFF TGCGCCAGCAAGCACCCCTCGGGAACCGGGGAGCTGTTTTTT
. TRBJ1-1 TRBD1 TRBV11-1 CASSSDRAKKDTEAFF TGTGCCAGCAGCTCCGACAGGGCCAAGAAGGACACTGAAGCTTTCTTT
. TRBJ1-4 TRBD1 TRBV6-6 CASSGTAQEKLFF TGTGCCTCCTCCGGGACAGCACAAGAAAAACTGTTTTTT
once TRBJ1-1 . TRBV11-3 CASSPGSVNTEAFF TGTGCCAGCAGCCCCGGTTCTGTTAACACTGAAGCTTTCTTT
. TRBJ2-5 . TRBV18 CASSPPAGRETQYF TGTGCCAGCTCACCTCCGGCAGGCAGAGAGACCCAGTACTTC
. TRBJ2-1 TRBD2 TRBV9 CASSVGTSGSGRFNEQFF TGTGCCAGCAGCGTAGGGACTAGCGGGAGTGGTCGGTTTAATGAGCAGTTCTTC
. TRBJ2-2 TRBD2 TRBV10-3 CAISEPTLPVAGALTGELFF TGTGCCATCAGTGAGCCGACATTACCGGTAGCGGGAGCGCTCACCGGGGAGCTGTTTTTT
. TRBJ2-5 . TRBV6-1 CASSRRADQETQYF TGTGCCAGCAGCCGTAGAGCGGACCAAGAGACCCAGTACTTC
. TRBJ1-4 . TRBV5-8 CASSLGQGRATNEKLFF TGTGCCAGCAGCTTAGGGCAGGGAAGAGCAACTAATGAAAAACTGTTTTTT
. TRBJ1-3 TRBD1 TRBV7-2 CASSSGQSLSGNTIYF TGTGCCAGCAGCTCGGGACAGTCCCTCTCTGGAAACACCATATATTTT
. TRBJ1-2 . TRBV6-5 CASSYDRSGNYGYTF TGTGCCAGCAGTTACGATCGTTCGGGAAACTATGGCTACACCTTC
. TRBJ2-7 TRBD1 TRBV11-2 CASSRQGVDYEQYF TGTGCCAGCAGTCGGCAGGGGGTTGACTACGAGCAGTACTTC
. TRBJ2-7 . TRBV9 CASSVKGSSYEQYF TGTGCCAGCAGCGTCAAGGGGTCATCCTACGAGCAGTACTTC
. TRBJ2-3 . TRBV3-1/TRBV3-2 CASSQGRVNGDTQYF TGTGCCAGCAGCCAGGGGCGCGTAAATGGAGATACGCAGTATTTT
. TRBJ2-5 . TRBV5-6 CASSSQETQYF TGTGCCAGCAGCTCACAAGAGACCCAGTACTTC
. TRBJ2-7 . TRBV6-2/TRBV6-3 CASSPRTVKYEQYF TGTGCCAGCAGTCCCCGGACAGTCAAATACGAGCAGTACTTC
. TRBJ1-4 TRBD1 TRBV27 CASSLLTGQGLEKLFF TGTGCCAGCAGCCTTCTCACGGGACAGGGTCTTGAAAAACTGTTTTTT
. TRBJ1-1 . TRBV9 CASSVLRDTEAFF TGTGCCAGCAGCGTATTACGGGACACTGAAGCTTTCTTT
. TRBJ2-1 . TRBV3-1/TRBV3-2 CASSHPSSYNEQFF TGTGCCAGCAGCCACCCGAGCTCCTACAATGAGCAGTTCTTC
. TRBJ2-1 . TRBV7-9 CASSLGGTGWRYNEQFF TGTGCCAGCAGCTTAGGGGGCACAGGGTGGAGGTACAATGAGCAGTTCTTC
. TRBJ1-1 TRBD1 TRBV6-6 CASSYTQQGRTEAFF TGTGCCAGCAGTTACACCCAACAGGGGAGGACTGAAGCTTTCTTT
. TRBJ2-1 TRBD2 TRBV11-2 CASFGGLAGSSYNEQFF TGTGCCAGCTTTGGGGGACTAGCGGGGAGCTCCTACAATGAGCAGTTCTTC
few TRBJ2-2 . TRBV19 CASSGLGYTGELFF TGTGCCAGTAGTGGTCTGGGCTACACCGGGGAGCTGTTTTTT
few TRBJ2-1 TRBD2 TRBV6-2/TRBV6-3 CASSTGTRNNEQFF TGTGCCAGCAGTACCGGGACTAGGAACAATGAGCAGTTCTTC
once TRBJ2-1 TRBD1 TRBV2 CASSDRQGAYNEQFF TGTGCCAGCAGTGACCGACAGGGGGCCTACAATGAGCAGTTCTTC
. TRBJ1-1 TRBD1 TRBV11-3 CASSPRTGGETEAFF TGTGCCAGCAGCCCTCGGACAGGGGGCGAGACTGAAGCTTTCTTT
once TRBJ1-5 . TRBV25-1 CASSFLWGGNQPQHF TGTGCCAGCAGTTTTCTTTGGGGGGGCAATCAGCCCCAGCATTTT
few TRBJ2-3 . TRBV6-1 CASSEYVDTQYF TGTGCCAGCAGTGAATATGTAGATACGCAGTATTTT
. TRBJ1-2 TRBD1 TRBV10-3 CAISDPGRVTGGKGYTF TGTGCCATCAGTGACCCAGGTCGGGTGACAGGGGGTAAGGGCTACACCTTC
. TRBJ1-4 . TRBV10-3 CAISESGREKLFF TGTGCCATCAGTGAGTCGGGCAGAGAAAAACTGTTTTTT
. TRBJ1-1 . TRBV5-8 CASSLLPRNTEAFF TGTGCCAGCAGCTTGTTACCCAGAAACACTGAAGCTTTCTTT